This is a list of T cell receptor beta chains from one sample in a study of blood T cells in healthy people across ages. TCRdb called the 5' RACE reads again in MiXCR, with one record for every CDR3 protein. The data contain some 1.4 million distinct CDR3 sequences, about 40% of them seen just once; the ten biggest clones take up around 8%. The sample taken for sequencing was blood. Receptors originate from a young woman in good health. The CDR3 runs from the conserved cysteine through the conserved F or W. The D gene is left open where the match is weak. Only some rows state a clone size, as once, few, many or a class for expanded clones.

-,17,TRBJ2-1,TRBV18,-,TGTGCCAGCTCACCCCCTTCAAGCCGGGGGACCTACAATGAGCAGTTCTTC,CASSPPSSRGTYNEQFF
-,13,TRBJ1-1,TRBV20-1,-,TGCAGTGCGAGAGCGGTGGGTATGGGCGAAGCTTTCTTT,CSARAVGMGEAFF
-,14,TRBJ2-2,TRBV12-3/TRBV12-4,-,TGTGCCAGCCGGCCGCTGGCGGTAGCCGGGGAGCTGTTTTTT,CASRPLAVAGELFF
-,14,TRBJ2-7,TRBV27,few,TGTGCCAGCAGTACCCGGTCCAGCTCCTACGAGCAGTACTTC,CASSTRSSSYEQYF
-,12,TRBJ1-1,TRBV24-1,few,TGTGCCACCAGTGATCGGGACACTGAAGCTTTCTTT,CATSDRDTEAFF
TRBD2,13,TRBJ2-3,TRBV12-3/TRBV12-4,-,TGTGCCAGCAGTATGACTAGCGGGGGCCCTCCGTATTTT,CASSMTSGGPPYF
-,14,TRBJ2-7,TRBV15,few,TGTGCCACCAGCGGTGCCAGGGGACCCTACGAGCAGTACTTC,CATSGARGPYEQYF
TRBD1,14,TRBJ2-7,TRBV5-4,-,TGTGCCAGCAGCTTAGAAACAGGGGTCCACGAGCAGTACTTC,CASSLETGVHEQYF
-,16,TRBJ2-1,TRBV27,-,TGTGCCAGCAGTCCCAGCAGAATACCCGACGACAATGAGCAGTTCTTC,CASSPSRIPDDNEQFF
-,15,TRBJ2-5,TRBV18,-,TGTGCCAGCTCACAAGTGGTTGGATTTCGGGAGACCCAGTACTTC,CASSQVVGFRETQYF
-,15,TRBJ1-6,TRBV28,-,TGTGCCAGCAGTTTTGCGGGAGTAAATAATTCACCCCTCCACTTT,CASSFAGVNNSPLHF
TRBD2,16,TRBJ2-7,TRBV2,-,TGTGCCAGCAGTAAAAGGGGGCTAGCGGGAAAGTACGAGCAGTACTTC,CASSKRGLAGKYEQYF
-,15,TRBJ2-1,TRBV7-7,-,TGTGCCAGCAGCTTATCGCTCGGGACAAACAATGAGCAGTTCTTC,CASSLSLGTNNEQFF
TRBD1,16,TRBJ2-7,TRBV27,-,TGTGCCAGCAGTTCCAAGACAGGGGGGTACGACTACGAGCAGTACTTC,CASSSKTGGYDYEQYF
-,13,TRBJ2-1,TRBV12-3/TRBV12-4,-,TGTGCCAGCAGAGGGGACTCCACCAATGAGCAGTTCTTC,CASRGDSTNEQFF
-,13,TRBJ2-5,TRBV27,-,TGTGCCAGCAGTTTTAGACGTCTAGAGACCCAGTACTTC,CASSFRRLETQYF
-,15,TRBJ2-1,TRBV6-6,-,TGTGCCAGCAGCCCCGTGAGGGGAGCTCACAATGAGCAGTTCTTC,CASSPVRGAHNEQFF
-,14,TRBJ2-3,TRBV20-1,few,TGCTCTTGGAGCAGGCAAACTAGCACAGATACGCAGTATTTT,CSWSRQTSTDTQYF
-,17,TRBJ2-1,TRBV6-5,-,TGTGCCAGCAGTTACTCCGGGGTGGCAGGGTTCATCAATGAGCAGTTCTTC,CASSYSGVAGFINEQFF
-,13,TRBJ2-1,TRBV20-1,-,TGCAGTGCCCTAGACGTCTCCTACAATGAGCAGTTCTTC,CSALDVSYNEQFF
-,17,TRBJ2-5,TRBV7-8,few,TGTGCCAGCAGCCCTCGACTAGTCCCCCTCCCAGGGTATGAGCAGTACTTC,CASSPRLVPLPGYEQYF
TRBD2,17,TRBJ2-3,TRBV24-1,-,TGTGCCACCAGTGATTCCCGACTAGCGGCTAGCACAGATACGCAGTATTTT,CATSDSRLAASTDTQYF
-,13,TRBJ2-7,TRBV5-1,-,TGCGCCAGCAGCTTCCGCCCCTACAATGAGCAGTACTTC,CASSFRPYNEQYF
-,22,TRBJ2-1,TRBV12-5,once,TGTGCTAGTGGTTTGGTACCAGGGGTGGGGACGGCAAAAAGTTTCTCCTACAATGAGCAGTTCTTC,CASGLVPGVGTAKSFSYNEQFF
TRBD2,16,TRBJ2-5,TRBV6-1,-,TGTGCCAGCAGGGAAGGACTAGCGGGGGGCCAAGAGACCCAGTACTTC,CASREGLAGGQETQYF
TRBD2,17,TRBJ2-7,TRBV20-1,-,TGCAGTGCTAGAGATCTCCTGAGGGCTAGCGGGGCCTACGAGCAGTACTTC,CSARDLLRASGAYEQYF
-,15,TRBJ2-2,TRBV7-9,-,TGTGCCAGCAGTTTTGTCGGAGGCTCGATCGGGGAGCTGTTTTTT,CASSFVGGSIGELFF
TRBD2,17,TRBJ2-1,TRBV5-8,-,TGTGCCAGCAGCTTGGTGTTAACTAGCGGGGGATACAATGAGCAGTTCTTC,CASSLVLTSGGYNEQFF
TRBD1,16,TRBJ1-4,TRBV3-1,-,TGTGCCAGCAGCCCGCATAGGACAGGAGAAAATGAAAAACTGTTTTTT,CASSPHRTGENEKLFF
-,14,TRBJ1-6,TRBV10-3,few,TGTGCCATCACCCCGGACGGGAATAATTCACCCCTCCACTTT,CAITPDGNNSPLHF
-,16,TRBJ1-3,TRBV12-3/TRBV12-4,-,TGCGCCAGCAGTTTAGAGGGGGGCACGGCTGGAAACACCATATATTTT,CASSLEGGTAGNTIYF
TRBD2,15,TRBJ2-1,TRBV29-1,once,TGCAGCGGGGGGACTAGCGGAAGCTCCTACAATGAGCAGTTCTTC,CSGGTSGSSYNEQFF
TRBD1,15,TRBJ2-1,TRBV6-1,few,TGTGCCAGCAAACTCAGGGACAGGCGATACAATGAGCAGTTCTTC,CASKLRDRRYNEQFF